Listed below are T cell receptor beta chains from one sample, sequenced in a study of T-cell reconstitution after alpha-beta-depleted transplantation in children. MiXCR, applied by TCRdb to the PCR reads, yields one record per CDR3 protein. Among some 600,000 distinct CDR3 sequences listed, under 15% were seen once. The starting material was PBMCs, mostly from graft donor cells, obtained 360 days after TCRalphabeta/CD19-depleted stem cell transplant. All receptors derive from a male patient younger than 18 who had a stem cell transplant for acute myeloid leukemia, so the T cells may come from the graft donor. Both conserved end residues are trimmed from each CDR3. Fields, in order: V gene, J gene, CDR3 protein.

v_gene: TRBV4-2; j_gene: TRBJ2-1; CDR3aa: ASSQLKGANEQF
v_gene: TRBV9; j_gene: TRBJ2-1; CDR3aa: ASSVVGGRSSYNEQF
v_gene: TRBV12-3/TRBV12-4; j_gene: TRBJ2-1; CDR3aa: ASSLGTAYNEQF
v_gene: TRBV10-2; j_gene: TRBJ2-7; CDR3aa: ASRLAEASYEQY
v_gene: TRBV12-3/TRBV12-4; j_gene: TRBJ2-2; CDR3aa: ASRHTGDTGELF
v_gene: TRBV20-1; j_gene: TRBJ2-7; CDR3aa: SAPSRGSYEQY
v_gene: TRBV4-3; j_gene: TRBJ2-2; CDR3aa: ASSQFAPGQGVGATGELF
v_gene: TRBV5-4; j_gene: TRBJ1-2; CDR3aa: ASSLPDRVGYGYT
v_gene: TRBV6-2/TRBV6-3; j_gene: TRBJ2-2; CDR3aa: ASSSAGPTGELF
v_gene: TRBV14; j_gene: TRBJ1-6; CDR3aa: ASSDYNSPLH
v_gene: TRBV9; j_gene: TRBJ1-6; CDR3aa: ASSAGGMSSPLH
v_gene: TRBV15; j_gene: TRBJ2-7; CDR3aa: ATSREGTYEQY